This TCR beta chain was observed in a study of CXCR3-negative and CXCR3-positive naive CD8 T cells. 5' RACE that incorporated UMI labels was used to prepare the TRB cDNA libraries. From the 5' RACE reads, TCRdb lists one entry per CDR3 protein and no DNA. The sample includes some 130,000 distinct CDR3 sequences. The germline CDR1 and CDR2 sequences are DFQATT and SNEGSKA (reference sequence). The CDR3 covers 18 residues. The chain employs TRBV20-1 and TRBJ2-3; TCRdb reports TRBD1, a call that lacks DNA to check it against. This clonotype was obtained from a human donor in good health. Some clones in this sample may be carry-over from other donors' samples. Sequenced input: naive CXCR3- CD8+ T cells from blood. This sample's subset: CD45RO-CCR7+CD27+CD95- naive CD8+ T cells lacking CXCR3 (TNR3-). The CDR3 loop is CSASGTGETVGYTDTQYF.